These 26 T cell receptor beta chains share one sample of origin, sequenced in a study of shared clonotypes between healthy human individuals. The naive CD8 fraction comprised CD45RO-negative cells positively selected for CCR7 and excluded terminally differentiated effector memory CD45RA+ cells. Assay: immunoSEQ multiplex PCR; the TCRdb copy retains only in-frame clones and omits some. This sample carries millions of clones, around 96% of them seen once, and the ten largest clones take more than 0.95%. The sequencing sample was made of naive CD8+ T cells sorted from blood. These receptors all stem from a man younger than 35 in good health.

This chain joins TRBV11-2 and TRBJ2-1; 7 bases line up with TRBD2. This CDR3 has 16 amino acids. The V gene's germline CDR1 is SGHAT and CDR2 FQNNGV. Germline trimming cut 4 bases from V and 8 bases from J; bases unmatched to any gene: 14. The CDR3 protein is CASSSQGRGGVDEQFF. DNA of the CDR3: TGTGCCAGCAGCTCGCAGGGCCGGGGAGGGGTCGATGAGCAGTTCTTC.

This chain links TRBV7-9 with TRBJ1-2, with unresolved D. This CDR3 spans 15 amino acids. Looked up from germline, CDR1 is SEHNR and CDR2 is FQNEAQ (reference sequence). The ends were cut back, 1 base at V and 4 bases at J, with 13 bases in the middle. In DNA form, the CDR3 reads TGTGCCAGCAGCTTAGACGGCTACCTTGCCTATGGCTACACCTTC. This gives the protein CASSLDGYLAYGYTF.

In regard to this clone: In the same sample, other DNA sequences code for this CDR3. This sequence joins TRBV7-9 and TRBJ2-1; D not certain. Germline CDR1 SEHNR, CDR2 FQNEAQ (reference sequence). V was trimmed by 5 bases and J by 4 bases, leaving 6 bases between them. The CDR3 is 12 residues long. The CDR3 reads CASSLTYNEQFF. CDR3 in DNA: TGTGCCAGCAGCCTGACATACAATGAGCAGTTCTTC.

The chain couples TRBV6-1 to TRBJ2-1; possible D gene TRBD1, 6 bases. Germline lookup yields CDR1 MNHNS and CDR2 SASEGT. The CDR3 consists of 12 residues. V lost 7 bases, J lost 6 bases, and 10 bases lay in between. The CDR3 region has the DNA TGTGCCAGCAAGGGGGAGATCAATGAGCAGTTCTTC. Translated, it gives CASKGEINEQFF.

The V and J genes are TRBV30 and TRBJ2-1, with 9 bases matching TRBD2. Germline CDR1 and CDR2: GTSNPN and SVGIG (reference sequence). This CDR3 has 15 residues. The J segment lost 7 bases and the V segment lost 2 bases, leaving 9 bases of the junction unmatched. Here the CDR3 reads CAWSISGGPWNEQFF. CDR3 DNA: TGTGCCTGGAGTATTAGCGGGGGCCCTTGGAATGAGCAGTTCTTC.

V and J are TRBV10-1 and TRBJ1-2, with 7 bases identical to TRBD1. The CDR3 is 16 amino acids. The ends lost 0 bases at V and 3 bases at J; junction bases unmatched: 7. Germline CDR1 is WNHNN and CDR2 is SYGVQD (reference sequence). CDR3: CASSESRQGGDYGYTF. In nucleotides, the CDR3 is TGCGCCAGCAGTGAGTCGAGGCAGGGGGGAGACTATGGCTACACCTTC.

The chain employs TRBV30 and TRBJ1-5, with D maybe TRBD1 (5 bases). The CDR3 has 12 amino acids. V shed 4 bases and J shed 5 bases, with 9 bases lying between them. Germline lookup yields CDR1 GTSNPN and CDR2 SVGIG (reference sequence). The CDR3 nucleotides read TGTGCCTGGAACATACAGGATCAGCCCCAGCATTTT. This encodes CAWNIQDQPQHF.

This rearrangement joins TRBV19 to TRBJ2-2; D may be TRBD1 or TRBD2 (5 bases each). Germline V gene lookup returns CDR1 LNHDA and CDR2 SQIVND (reference sequence). The V end was cut by 5 bases, the J end by 7 bases, with 17 bases between. This CDR3 has 15 residues. The CDR3 DNA follows: TGTGCCAGTAGTTCAACCGGGGCCGGCGGCGGGGAGCTGTTTTTT. As protein: CASSSTGAGGGELFF.

This chain uses TRBV11-2 with TRBJ2-1; 9 nucleotides align to TRBD2. V dropped 5 bases and J dropped 0; count of bases not matched to a gene: 5. The CDR3 is made up of 16 amino acids. The V gene's germline CDR1 is SGHAT and CDR2 FQNNGV. CDR3 nucleotide sequence: TGTGCCAGCAGCACCTTTAGCGGGGGCTCCTACAATGAGCAGTTCTTC. Its protein product is CASSTFSGGSYNEQFF. Filled out from reference TRBV11-2 and TRBJ2-1, the complete variable domain reads EAGVAQSPRYKIIEKRQSVAFWCNPISGHATLYWYQQILGQGPKLLIQFQNNGVVDDSQLPKDRFSAERLKGVDSTLKIQPAKLEDSAVYLCASSTFSGGSYNEQFFGPGTRLTVL.

J is TRBJ2-3 and V is TRBV6-1; TRBD2 might be the D (6 bases). This CDR3 has 17 amino acids. Germline CDR1 is MNHNS and CDR2 is SASEGT. Deletions cut 4 bases from V and 1 base from J, with 18 bases between. The CDR3 sequence is CASSVKVGASGTDTQYF. In DNA, the CDR3 is TGTGCCAGCAGTGTGAAAGTCGGAGCTAGCGGCACAGATACGCAGTATTTT.

The CDR3 sequence is CASSQGVQETQYF. For the CDR3, the DNA is TGTGCCAGCAGTCAGGGGGTCCAAGAGACCCAGTACTTC. V usage is TRBV27 and J usage is TRBJ2-5, with TRBD1 matching 7 bases. With 5 bases clipped from V and 1 base from J, the junction kept 1 base outside the gene matches. CDR3 size: 13 residues. The germline V gene has CDR1 MNHEY and CDR2 SMNVEV (reference sequence).

This rearrangement joins TRBV27 to TRBJ2-7; unclear D gene. The CDR3 spans 13 residues. Germline V gives CDR1 MNHEY, CDR2 SMNVEV (reference sequence). With 3 bases removed from V and 0 bases from J, the gap between germline ends came to 6 bases. The CDR3 sequence is CASSFAHSYEQYF. In DNA, the CDR3 is TGTGCCAGCAGTTTCGCTCACTCCTACGAGCAGTACTTC.

Only one count was recorded for this clone. Other DNA sequences in the same sample also yield this CDR3. The rearrangement joins TRBV27 to TRBJ1-1; no clear D. Germline V gene sequence: CDR1 MNHEY, CDR2 SMNVEV (reference sequence). The V end was cut by 5 bases, the J end by 3 bases, with 10 bases between. The CDR3 has 13 residues. In DNA form, the CDR3 reads TGTGCCAGCAGTCTTTGGGGAGACACTGAAGCTTTCTTT. Amino acids: CASSLWGDTEAFF.

This clone was recorded only once. In the same sample, other DNA sequences code for this CDR3. The CDR3: CASSPPGNEQFF. CDR3 nucleotide sequence: TGTGCCAGCAGCCCACCCGGCAATGAGCAGTTCTTC. The chain combines TRBV27 with TRBJ2-1; D remains unclear. V lost 6 bases, J lost 6 bases, and 9 bases lay in between. The CDR3 runs 12 residues. Germline loops: CDR1 MNHEY, CDR2 SMNVEV (reference sequence).

The chain has TRBV4-1 and TRBJ2-1; 9 nucleotides line up with TRBD1. J lost 5 bases, V lost 3 bases, and 5 bases had no gene match. Germline V gene data show CDR1 as MGHRA and CDR2 as YSYEKL. The CDR3 length is 15 residues. The CDR3 bases are TGCGCCAGCAGCCACCAGGACAGGGGCGACAATGAGCAGTTCTTC. It specifies CASSHQDRGDNEQFF.

The chain carries TRBV27 and TRBJ2-1, with 7 bases aligning to TRBD2. Germline lookup yields CDR1 MNHEY and CDR2 SMNVEV (reference sequence). There are 14 residues in the CDR3. The ends lost 1 base at V and 5 bases at J; junction bases unmatched: 2. CDR3 region: CASSLWGGDNEQFF. CDR3 DNA sequence: TGTGCCAGCAGTTTATGGGGGGGGGACAATGAGCAGTTCTTC.

The chain joins TRBV28 to TRBJ1-1; D is unresolved. This CDR3 is built from 13 residues. The V end lost 3 bases, the J end lost 3 bases, and 8 bases lay between the germline ends. The germline V gene encodes CDR1 MDHEN and CDR2 SYDVKM. The CDR3 reads CASSFIGHTEAFF. As DNA, the CDR3 is TGTGCCAGCAGTTTCATAGGGCACACTGAAGCTTTCTTT.

In nucleotides, the CDR3 is TGTGCCAGCAGGCAGGGGGGTGGGACTGAAGCTTTCTTT. Encoded protein: CASRQGGGTEAFF. The V call is TRBV27, the J call TRBJ1-1; TRBD1 aligns across 7 bases. This CDR3 spans 13 amino acids. Losses at the gene ends were 6 bases for V and 5 bases for J; bases not matched to a gene: 6. Germline CDR1 MNHEY, CDR2 SMNVEV (reference sequence).

V and J are TRBV4-1 and TRBJ2-7; TRBD1 might be the D (6 bases). The length of the CDR3 is 15 residues. Trimming pared 1 base from V and 0 bases from J, leaving 10 bases between. Germline V CDR1 and CDR2: MGHRA, YSYEKL. DNA of the CDR3: TGCGCCAGCAGCCAAGGGGACACTTACTCCTACGAGCAGTACTTC. Residues: CASSQGDTYSYEQYF.

The chain has TRBV9 and TRBJ2-6, with 9 bases aligning to TRBD1. CDR3 length equals 18 residues. J lost 3 bases, V lost 0 bases, and 7 bases had no gene match. CDR1 is SGDLS and CDR2 is YYNGEE in the germline V gene. CDR3 coding DNA: TGTGCCAGCAGCGTAGACGGACAGGGGTGGGTTGGGGCCAACGTCCTGACTTTC. Amino acid sequence: CASSVDGQGWVGANVLTF.

The rearrangement joins TRBV4-3 to TRBJ2-2; TRBD2 matches 7 bases. V lost 2 bases to trimming and J lost 2 bases; unmatched junction nucleotides: 5. The CDR3 spans 16 residues. Germline lookup yields CDR1 LGHNA and CDR2 YSLEER. The CDR3 coding sequence is TGCGCCAGCAGCCAACTAGCGGCTATCAACACCGGGGAGCTGTTTTTT. This gives the protein CASSQLAAINTGELFF.

CDR3 bases: TGTGCCAGCTCACCGAGGTTTACTGGCACTGAAGCTTTCTTT. Translation gives CASSPRFTGTEAFF. The gene calls are TRBV18 and TRBJ1-1; unclear D gene. The CDR3 extends over 14 amino acids. Germline V gives CDR1 KGHSH, CDR2 LQKENI. V was pared by 3 bases and J by 4 bases, with 12 bases between. Complete variable domain (other parts from reference TRBV18 and TRBJ1-1): NAGVMQNPRHLVRRRGQEARLRCSPMKGHSHVYWYRQLPEEGLKFMVYLQKENIIDESGMPKERFSAEFPKEGPSILRIQQVVRGDSAAYFCASSPRFTGTEAFFGQGTRLTVV.

As to this clone: This specimen includes other DNA sequences encoding the same CDR3. The rearrangement links TRBV30 to TRBJ2-7, with 9 bases that match TRBD1. Germline CDR1 is GTSNPN and CDR2 is SVGIG (reference sequence). The CDR3 runs to 14 residues. The V segment lost 5 bases and the J segment 2 bases; nucleotides outside the gene matches: 7. The CDR3 coding sequence is TGTGCCTGGGGCCCGGGACAGGGACCCTACGAGCAGTACTTC. Translating gives CAWGPGQGPYEQYF.

This sequence joins TRBV7-9 and TRBJ2-3; 13 positions match TRBD2. With V trimmed by 1 base and J by 5 bases, 0 bases remained unmatched. This CDR3 comprises 15 residues. In germline, CDR1 is SEHNR, CDR2 FQNEAQ (reference sequence). In DNA, the CDR3 is TGTGCCAGCAGCTTAGGACTAGCGGGAGGAGATACGCAGTATTTT. The encoded protein is CASSLGLAGGDTQYF.

The rearrangement uses TRBV5-6 and TRBJ1-4; TRBD1 agrees at 10 bases. The CDR3 runs 14 residues. Per the germline V gene, CDR1 is SGHDT and CDR2 is YYEEEE. V lost 3 bases and J lost 8; bases outside the gene matches: 4. CDR3 nucleotides: TGTGCCAGCAGCTACGGGACAGGGGTCGAAAAACTGTTTTTT. Protein: CASSYGTGVEKLFF.

The rearrangement links TRBV10-2 to TRBJ2-1; D uncertain. The CDR3 sequence is 14 residues long. CDR1 WSHSY and CDR2 SAAADI come from the germline V gene. V lost 8 bases to trimming and J lost 0 bases, with 11 bases between them. The CDR3 sequence is CASGVASSYNEQFF. CDR3 DNA sequence: TGCGCCAGCGGGGTCGCGAGCTCCTACAATGAGCAGTTCTTC.